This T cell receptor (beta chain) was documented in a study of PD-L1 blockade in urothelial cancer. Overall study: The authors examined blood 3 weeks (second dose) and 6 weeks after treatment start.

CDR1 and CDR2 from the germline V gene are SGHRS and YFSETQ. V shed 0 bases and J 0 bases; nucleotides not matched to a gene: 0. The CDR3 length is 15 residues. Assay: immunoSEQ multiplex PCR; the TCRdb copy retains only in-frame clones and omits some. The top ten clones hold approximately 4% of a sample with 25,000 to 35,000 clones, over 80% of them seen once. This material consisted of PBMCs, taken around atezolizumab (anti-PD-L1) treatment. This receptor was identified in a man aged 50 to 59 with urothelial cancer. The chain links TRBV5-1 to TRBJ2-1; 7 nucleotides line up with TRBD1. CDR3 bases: TGCGCCAGCAGCTTGGGGACAGGCTCCTACAATGAGCAGTTCTTC. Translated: CASSLGTGSYNEQFF.